This T cell receptor beta chain was sequenced for a study of T cells in Graves' hyperthyroidism and ophthalmopathy (dated by TCRdb to the late 2010s). Describing the broader study: Peripheral blood samples were taken at the time of initial diagnosis, prior to any treatment. Following sampling, methimazole starting at 30 mg daily was given to hyperthyroidism patients, and high-dose intravenous methylprednisolone was given to ophthalmopathy patients. For training and testing, the 100 or so patients in the discovery cohort were randomly divided in a 7:3 ratio. To identify TCR V-J signatures that set the groups apart, the researchers used a discovery cohort of 95 to 100 patients, made up of fewer than 50 with Graves' ophthalmopathy and about 60 with stable Graves' hyperthyroidism. Prospective prediction of ophthalmopathy was tested in an independent validation cohort of 18 to 20 hyperthyroidism patients and 15 to 17 patients who later progressed to ophthalmopathy. In addition, the study compared T-cell repertoires in thyroid tissue and in blood from five to seven Graves' hyperthyroidism patients. TCR Vbeta CDR3 sequencing of 130 to 150 peripheral blood samples (about 45 ophthalmopathy, 70 to 85 hyperthyroidism and approximately 17 progressor patients) is reported in the paper. Here is what the overall study found, with its caveats: During validation, the model predicted progression to ophthalmopathy a median of around six months ahead of onset, with approximately 70% sensitivity and 72% to 80% specificity. Most expanded thyroid clonotypes (frequency above 0.001) were also found in blood, which suggests that blood repertoires may mirror thyroid immune responses. A model built on a 13 V-J signature distinguished ophthalmopathy from stable hyperthyroidism, reaching 85% to 90% sensitivity and under 84% specificity in cross-validation and 80%/75% in testing. No statistical method was used to fix the sample size in advance, and group allocation was not hidden from the investigators.

Ophthalmopathy patients had moderately to severely active disease, with a Clinical Activity Score of 3 or more, a NOSPECS grade of 4 or more, and a disease duration of less than 3 months. The study excluded patients with uncontrolled infections, other autoimmune diseases, pregnancy or lactation. Diagnoses were established on the basis of clinical symptoms, serum thyroxine and TRAb, thyroid ultrasound, and orbital computed tomography. Ficoll-Paque density gradient centrifugation was used to isolate PBMCs from around 10 ml of fresh peripheral blood. Total RNA was extracted with Trizol reagent, and quality was checked on an Agilent 2100 Bioanalyzer. Including cysteine and phenylalanine, the CDR3 has 15 amino acids. Left in the record is the CDR3 DNA by itself, 45 bases read in frame from the first base. CDR1 and CDR2 are read off the germline V gene as WSHSY and SAAADI. V sheds 6 bases and J sheds 0 bases, leaving 11 bases between their ends.

As to this clonotype: The clone's antigen remains unknown. Per-nucleotide qualities are absent, and no much larger clonotype sits a single base away.

TCR beta CDR3 regions were amplified from RNA transcripts. The first round of RT-PCR for the TCR CDR3 was performed with the HTBI primer set and the Qiagen OneStep RT-PCR kit. Libraries were constructed in a second round of multiplex PCR, after which size selection and purification were carried out. Libraries were sequenced paired-end with 100 bp reads on an Illumina HiSeq2000. The original pipeline was this. Raw data were processed with SOAPnuke, discarding reads with adapters, uncalled bases, mean Phred below 15, or no exact constant-primer or identifier match. High-quality paired reads were merged using COPE v1.2.5, and each unique nucleotide sequence was defined as a clonotype. Clonotypes were aligned to IMGT TRBV, TRBD and TRBJ reference segments using MiTCR v1.1. Analysis was restricted to V-J combinations with a frequency above 0.0001, which covered roughly 99% of repertoires. A TCS score was defined as the ratio of F50 (clonal expansion) to E x V (chaos), with BLOSUM62-based TCRdist applied between CDR3 peptides within each V-J. Welch's t-statistics and random forest reduced approximately 520 V-J features to 10 to 15, which were used in a naive Bayes classifier (R e1071). The raw public data were reprocessed by TCRdb itself: fastp quality trimming at Q25, MiXCR clonotype calling, in-frame beta chains only. Every distinct CDR3 protein forms one entry, paired with its most common genes and DNA. It is TCRdb's table, rather than the study itself, that gives the V and J calls and clone size. The sample includes about 640,000 distinct CDR3 sequences, with less than 25% observed a single time. The leading ten clones occupy around a third of the sample.

The chain was built from TRBV10-2 and TRBJ1-4; tentative D gene TRBD1, with 5 bases matching. The sequenced material came from blood. This TCR derives from a man aged 30 to 45 with Graves' ophthalmopathy. The nucleotides read TGCGCCAGCAGGGGGGGGGACGCAACTAATGAAAAACTGTTTTTT. This encodes CASRGGDATNEKLFF.